The table lists the clone carrying this TCR beta chain with a few counts. Per germline, CDR1 LGHNT and CDR2 FRNRAP. The CDR3 runs 11 residues. Trimming removed 6 bases at V and 8 bases at J, with 7 bases between. This sample stems from a study of molecular identifiers for immune sequencing clone quantification. Study-level information: Five portions were made in replicates from RNA of roughly 20,000 or 100,000 naive CD8 cells, and four underwent sequencing.

TCRdb called the PCR reads again in MiXCR, with one record for every CDR3 protein. The repertoire holds about half a million distinct CDR3 sequences, with about 25% as singletons. The origin of this receptor is a human donor in good health. Some libraries in this study had Jurkat cell RNA spiked in. Material: naive CD8+ T cells from blood, with Jurkat cell RNA spiked in. Regarding subset: FACS-sorted CD8+CD4-CCR7+CD45RA+ naive T cells. V is TRBV12-5 and J is TRBJ2-2; D is uncertain. The CDR3 loop is CASGLLGELFF. The CDR3 DNA sequence: TGTGCTAGTGGCCTACTGGGGGAGCTGTTTTTT. Using reference TRBV12-5 and TRBJ2-2 for the parts outside the CDR3, the full variable domain is DARVTQTPRHKVTEMGQEVTMRCQPILGHNTVFWYRQTMMQGLELLAYFRNRAPLDDSGMPKDRFSAEMPDATLATLKIQPSEPRDSAVYFCASGLLGELFFGEGSRLTVL.